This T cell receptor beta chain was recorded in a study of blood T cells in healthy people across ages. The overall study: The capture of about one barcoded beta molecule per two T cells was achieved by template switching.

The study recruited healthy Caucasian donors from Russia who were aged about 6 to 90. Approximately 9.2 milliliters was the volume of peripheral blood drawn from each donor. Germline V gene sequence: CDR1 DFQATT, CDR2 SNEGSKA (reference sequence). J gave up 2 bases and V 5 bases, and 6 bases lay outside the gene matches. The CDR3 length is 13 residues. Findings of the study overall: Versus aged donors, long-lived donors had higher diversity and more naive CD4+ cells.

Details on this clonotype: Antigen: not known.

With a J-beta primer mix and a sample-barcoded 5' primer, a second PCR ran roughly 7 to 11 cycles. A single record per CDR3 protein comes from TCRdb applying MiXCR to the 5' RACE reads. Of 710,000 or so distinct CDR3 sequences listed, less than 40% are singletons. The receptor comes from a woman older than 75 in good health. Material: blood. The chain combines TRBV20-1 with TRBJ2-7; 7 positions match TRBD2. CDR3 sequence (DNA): TGCAGTGCTCGTAGCGGGTTCCCCTACGAGCAGTACTTC. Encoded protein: CSARSGFPYEQYF.